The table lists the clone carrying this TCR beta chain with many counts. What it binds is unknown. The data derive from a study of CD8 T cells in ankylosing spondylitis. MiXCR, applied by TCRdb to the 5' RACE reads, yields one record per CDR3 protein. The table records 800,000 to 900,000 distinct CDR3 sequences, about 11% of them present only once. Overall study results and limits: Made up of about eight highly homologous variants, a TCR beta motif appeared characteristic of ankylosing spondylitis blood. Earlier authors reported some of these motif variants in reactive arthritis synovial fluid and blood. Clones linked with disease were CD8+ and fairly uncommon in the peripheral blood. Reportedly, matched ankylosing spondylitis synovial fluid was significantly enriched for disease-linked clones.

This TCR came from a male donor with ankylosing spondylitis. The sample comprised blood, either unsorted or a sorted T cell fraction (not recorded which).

The CDR3, as DNA: TGTGCCAGCAGCACCCGGGGGGCCGAGCAGTACTTC. Translation gives CASSTRGAEQYF. The chain has TRBV12-3 or TRBV12-4 and TRBJ2-7; D perhaps matches TRBD2 (7 bases). The CDR3 length is 12 residues. Trimming removed 6 bases at V and 6 bases at J, with 12 bases between.